The present entry profiles one TCR beta chain with its context. This entry belongs to a study of cytomegalovirus exposure and HLA in healthy donors. The method was immunoSEQ multiplex PCR; TCRdb's version includes in-frame clones alone and lacks a portion of them. The data contain 120,000 or so clones, more than 70% of them singletons. Per the germline V gene, CDR1 is LGHNA and CDR2 is YNFKEQ. The V end was cut by 0 bases, the J end by 1 base, with 13 bases between. CDR3 length equals 16 residues. The TCR was taken from a woman younger than 45 in good health and CMV-seronegative. The material sequenced was PBMCs. J is TRBJ2-7 and V is TRBV4-2, with D possibly matching TRBD2 (5 bases). CDR3 sequence reads: CASSQDLRGPSYEQYF. The DNA for the CDR3 is TGTGCCAGCAGCCAAGATCTTAGAGGGCCTTCCTACGAGCAGTACTTC.